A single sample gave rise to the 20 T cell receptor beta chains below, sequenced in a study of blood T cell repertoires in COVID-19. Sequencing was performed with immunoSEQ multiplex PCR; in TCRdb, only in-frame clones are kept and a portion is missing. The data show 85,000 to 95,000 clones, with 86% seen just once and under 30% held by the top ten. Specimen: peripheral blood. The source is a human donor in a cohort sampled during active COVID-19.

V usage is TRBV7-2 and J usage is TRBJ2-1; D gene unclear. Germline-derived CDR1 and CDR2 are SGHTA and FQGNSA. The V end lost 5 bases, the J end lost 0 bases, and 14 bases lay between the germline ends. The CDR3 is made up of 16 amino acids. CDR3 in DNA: TGTGCCAGCAGCCTCAGAGCGTCCAGCTCCTACAATGAGCAGTTCTTC. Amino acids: CASSLRASSSYNEQFF.

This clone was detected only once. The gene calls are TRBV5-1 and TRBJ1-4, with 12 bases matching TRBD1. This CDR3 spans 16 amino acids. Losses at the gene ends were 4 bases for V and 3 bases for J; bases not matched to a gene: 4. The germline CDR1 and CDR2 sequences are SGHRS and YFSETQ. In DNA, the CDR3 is TGCGCCAGCAGCCGGGGACAGGGGGCACCTAATGAAAAACTGTTTTTT. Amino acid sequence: CASSRGQGAPNEKLFF.

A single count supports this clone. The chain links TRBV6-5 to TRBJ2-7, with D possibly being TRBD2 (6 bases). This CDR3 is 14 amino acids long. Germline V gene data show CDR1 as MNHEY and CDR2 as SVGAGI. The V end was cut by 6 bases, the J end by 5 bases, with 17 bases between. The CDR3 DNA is TGTGCCAGCAGCAACTTGGGGGGTTGGAACGAGCAGTACTTC. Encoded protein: CASSNLGGWNEQYF.

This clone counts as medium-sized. For the CDR3, the DNA is TGCAGTGCTAGTTGGACAGGGACCGGCGAGCAGTACTTC. Its translation is CSASWTGTGEQYF. The chain recombines TRBV20-1 with TRBJ2-7; TRBD1 aligns across 8 bases. The CDR3 is made up of 13 amino acids. Germline CDR1 reads DFQATT; CDR2 reads SNEGSKA (reference sequence). The trim removed 3 bases at V and 6 bases at J, leaving 7 bases unmatched.

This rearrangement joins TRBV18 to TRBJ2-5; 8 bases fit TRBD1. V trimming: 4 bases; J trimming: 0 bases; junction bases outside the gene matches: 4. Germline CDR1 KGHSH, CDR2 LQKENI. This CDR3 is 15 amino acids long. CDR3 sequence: CASSRGTGNQETQYF. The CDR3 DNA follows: TGTGCCAGCTCACGAGGGACAGGCAACCAAGAGACCCAGTACTTC.

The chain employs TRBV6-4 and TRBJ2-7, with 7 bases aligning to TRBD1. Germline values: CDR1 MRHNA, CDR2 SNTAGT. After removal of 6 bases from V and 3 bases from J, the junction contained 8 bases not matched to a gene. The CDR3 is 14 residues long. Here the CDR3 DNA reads TGTGCCAGCAGGCTCCGGGACAGAAGCTACGAGCAGTACTTC. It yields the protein CASRLRDRSYEQYF.

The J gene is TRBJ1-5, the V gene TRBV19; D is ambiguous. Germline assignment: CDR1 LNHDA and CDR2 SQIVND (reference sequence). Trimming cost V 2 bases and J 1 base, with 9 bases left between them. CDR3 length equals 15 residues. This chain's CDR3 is CASSIIILSNQPQHF. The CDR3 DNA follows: TGTGCCAGTAGTATAATAATACTGAGCAATCAGCCCCAGCATTTT.

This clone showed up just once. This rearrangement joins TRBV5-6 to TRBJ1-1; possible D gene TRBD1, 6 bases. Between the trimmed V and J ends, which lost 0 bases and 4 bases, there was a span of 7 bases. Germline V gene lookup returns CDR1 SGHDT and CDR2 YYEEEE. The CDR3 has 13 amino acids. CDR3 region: CASSLADSTEAFF. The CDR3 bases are TGTGCCAGCAGCTTGGCGGACAGCACTGAAGCTTTCTTT.

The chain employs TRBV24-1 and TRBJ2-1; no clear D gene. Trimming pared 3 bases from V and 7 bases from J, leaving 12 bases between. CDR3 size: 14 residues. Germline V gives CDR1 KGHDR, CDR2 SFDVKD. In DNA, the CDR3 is TGTGCCACCAGTGATCGGGTGGCAACAAATGAGCAGTTCTTC. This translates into CATSDRVATNEQFF.

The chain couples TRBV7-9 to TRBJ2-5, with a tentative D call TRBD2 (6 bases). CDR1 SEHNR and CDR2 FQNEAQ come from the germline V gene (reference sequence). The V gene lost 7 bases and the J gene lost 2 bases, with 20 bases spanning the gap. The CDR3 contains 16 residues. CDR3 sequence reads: CASIGGSRALQETQYF. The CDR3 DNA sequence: TGTGCCAGCATCGGAGGGTCCAGGGCCCTACAAGAGACCCAGTACTTC. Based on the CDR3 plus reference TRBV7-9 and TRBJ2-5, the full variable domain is DTGVSQNPRHKITKRGQNVTFRCDPISEHNRLYWYRQTLGQGPEFLTYFQNEAQLEKSRLLSDRFSAERPKGSFSTLEIQRTEQGDSAMYLCASIGGSRALQETQYFGPGTRLLVL.

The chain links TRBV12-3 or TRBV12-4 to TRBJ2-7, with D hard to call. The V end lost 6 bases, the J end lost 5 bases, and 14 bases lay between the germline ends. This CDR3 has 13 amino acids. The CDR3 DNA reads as TGTGCCAGCAGGCTATCCCCTCTAGACGAGCAGTACTTC. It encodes CASRLSPLDEQYF.

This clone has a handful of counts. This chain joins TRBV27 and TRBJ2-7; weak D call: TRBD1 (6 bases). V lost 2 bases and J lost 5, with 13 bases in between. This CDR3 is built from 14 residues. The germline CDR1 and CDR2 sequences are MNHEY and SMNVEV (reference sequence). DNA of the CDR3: TGTGCCAGCAGTTTACGACAGGTTGACCACGAGCAGTACTTC. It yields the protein CASSLRQVDHEQYF.

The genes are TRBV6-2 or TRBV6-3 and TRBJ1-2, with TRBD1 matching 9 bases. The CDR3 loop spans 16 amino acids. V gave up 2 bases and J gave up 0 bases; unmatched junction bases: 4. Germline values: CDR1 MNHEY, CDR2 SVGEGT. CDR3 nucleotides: TGTGCCAGCAGTTACGACAGGGGGACAGCTAACTATGGCTACACCTTC. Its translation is CASSYDRGTANYGYTF.

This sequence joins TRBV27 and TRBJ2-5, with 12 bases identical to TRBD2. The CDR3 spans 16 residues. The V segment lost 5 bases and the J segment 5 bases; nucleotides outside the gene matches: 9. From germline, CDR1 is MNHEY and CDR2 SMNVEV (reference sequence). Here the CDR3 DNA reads TGTGCCAGCAGTCCCGGACTAGCGGGAATAGGGGAGACCCAGTACTTC. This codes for CASSPGLAGIGETQYF.

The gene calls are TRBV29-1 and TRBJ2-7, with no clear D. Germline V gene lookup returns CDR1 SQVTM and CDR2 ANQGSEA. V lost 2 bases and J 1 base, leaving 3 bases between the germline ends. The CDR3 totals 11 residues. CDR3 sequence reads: CSVEQSYEQYF. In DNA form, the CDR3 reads TGCAGCGTTGAACAGTCCTACGAGCAGTACTTC.

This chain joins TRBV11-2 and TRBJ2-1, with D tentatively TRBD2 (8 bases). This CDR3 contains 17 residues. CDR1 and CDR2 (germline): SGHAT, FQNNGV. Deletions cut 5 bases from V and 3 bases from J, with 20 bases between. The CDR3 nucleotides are TGTGCCAGCAGCCCCAGGGGGGTGCTAGCGGGCTACAATGAGCAGTTCTTC. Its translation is CASSPRGVLAGYNEQFF.

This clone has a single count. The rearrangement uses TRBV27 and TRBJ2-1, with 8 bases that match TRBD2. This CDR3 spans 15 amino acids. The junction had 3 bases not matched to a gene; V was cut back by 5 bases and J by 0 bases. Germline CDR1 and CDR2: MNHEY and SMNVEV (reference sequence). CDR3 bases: TGTGCCAGCAGTCCCAGCGGGAGCTCCTACAATGAGCAGTTCTTC. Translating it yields CASSPSGSSYNEQFF.

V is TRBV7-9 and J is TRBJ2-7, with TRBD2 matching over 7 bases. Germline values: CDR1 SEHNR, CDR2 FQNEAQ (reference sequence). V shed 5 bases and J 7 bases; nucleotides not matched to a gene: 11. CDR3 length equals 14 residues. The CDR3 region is CASSRTGGTNEQYF. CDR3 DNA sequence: TGTGCCAGCAGCCGGACCGGGGGGACTAATGAGCAGTACTTC.

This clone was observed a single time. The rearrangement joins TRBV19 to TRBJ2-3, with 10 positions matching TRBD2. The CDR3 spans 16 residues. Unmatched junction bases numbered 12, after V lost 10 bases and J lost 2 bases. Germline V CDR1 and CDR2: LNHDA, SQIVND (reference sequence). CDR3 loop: CATGRGSGGLTDTQYF. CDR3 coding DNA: TGTGCCACCGGCCGGGGTAGCGGGGGGCTCACAGATACGCAGTATTTT.

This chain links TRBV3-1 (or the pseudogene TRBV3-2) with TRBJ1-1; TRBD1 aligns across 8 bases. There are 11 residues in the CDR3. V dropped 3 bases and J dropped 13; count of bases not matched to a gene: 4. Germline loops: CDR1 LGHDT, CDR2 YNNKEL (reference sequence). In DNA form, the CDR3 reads TGTGCCAGCAGCCAGGACAGGGCGATTTTCTTT. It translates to CASSQDRAIFF.